The 25 T cell receptor beta chains in this list originate from one sample, sequenced in a study of blood T cell repertoires in COVID-19. Method: immunoSEQ multiplex PCR; TCRdb's copy keeps in-frame clones and lacks some. Of a few hundred thousand clones detected, just over 85% appear once; the ten largest clones hold about 4.1%. The sequenced material came from PBMCs or T cells enriched from blood (not recorded which). All receptors come from a woman between 40 and 50 years old with acute COVID-19.

This chain uses TRBV6-2 or TRBV6-3 with TRBJ2-3; 12 bases are shared with TRBD2. V dropped 3 bases and J dropped 3; count of bases not matched to a gene: 13. This CDR3 has 19 amino acids. Germline V gives CDR1 MNHEY, CDR2 SVGEGT. CDR3 DNA: TGTGCCAGCAGTTATCCCCCTAGCGGGAGGGCCGACGAGACAGATACGCAGTATTTT. Translation: CASSYPPSGRADETDTQYF.

Concerning this clone: This specimen includes other DNA sequences encoding the same CDR3. This chain connects TRBV18 to TRBJ2-1, with D possibly being TRBD1 (7 bases). Per the germline V gene, CDR1 is KGHSH and CDR2 is LQKENI. The length of the CDR3 is 15 residues. V was pared by 1 base and J by 4 bases, with 11 bases between. This CDR3 is CASSPQGAGYNEQFF. CDR3 coding DNA: TGTGCCAGCTCACCACAGGGGGCGGGATACAATGAGCAGTTCTTC.

This chain uses TRBV9 with TRBJ1-5; D remains ambiguous. V was pared by 5 bases and J by 0 bases, with 6 bases between. CDR3 length equals 13 residues. Looked up from germline, CDR1 is SGDLS and CDR2 is YYNGEE. CDR3 coding DNA: TGTGCCAGCAGTTTAGATAGCAATCAGCCCCAGCATTTT. This translates into CASSLDSNQPQHF.

This clone was seen a single time. The chain has TRBV5-1 and TRBJ1-2, with D perhaps matching TRBD1 (6 bases). The germline V gene encodes CDR1 SGHRS and CDR2 YFSETQ. The V end was cut by 2 bases, the J end by 0 bases, with 11 bases between. The CDR3 totals 15 residues. CDR3 loop: CASSLQGRANYGYTF. The DNA for the CDR3 is TGCGCCAGCAGCTTACAGGGCCGAGCTAACTATGGCTACACCTTC.

The count of this clone is one. The chain employs TRBV5-1 and TRBJ1-5; 7 bases fit TRBD1. Germline-derived CDR1 and CDR2 are SGHRS and YFSETQ. The CDR3 spans 15 residues. V shed 0 bases, J shed 6 bases, and the junction held 6 bases outside the gene matches. CDR3 residues: CASSLEGGWVQPQHF. CDR3 nucleotide sequence: TGCGCCAGCAGCTTGGAAGGGGGCTGGGTTCAGCCCCAGCATTTT.

This chain connects TRBV4-2 to TRBJ2-5, with D possibly matching TRBD2 (6 bases). Germline CDR1 reads LGHNA; CDR2 reads YNFKEQ. The length of the CDR3 is 11 residues. V was shortened by 5 bases and J by 5 bases, with 6 bases between the two germline ends. CDR3 amino acids: CASSGGETQYF. The CDR3 DNA follows: TGTGCCAGCAGCGGGGGGGAGACCCAGTACTTC.

The gene calls are TRBV20-1 and TRBJ1-1; 10 bases match TRBD1. V shed 6 bases and J 8 bases; nucleotides not matched to a gene: 3. Germline CDR1 DFQATT, CDR2 SNEGSKA (reference sequence). The CDR3 is 11 amino acids. CDR3 sequence: CSAKTGGEAFF. CDR3 coding DNA: TGCAGTGCAAAGACAGGGGGCGAAGCTTTCTTT.

The chain couples TRBV7-8 to TRBJ2-7; TRBD2 is a possible D gene (5 bases). This CDR3 contains 15 residues. The ends were cut back, 5 bases at V and 2 bases at J, with 16 bases in the middle. CDR1 and CDR2 from the germline V gene are SGHVS and FQNEAQ. CDR3: CASSSRSGDAYEQYF. CDR3 sequence (DNA): TGTGCCAGCAGCAGTAGAAGCGGTGACGCCTACGAGCAGTACTTC.

The chain couples TRBV5-5 to TRBJ2-1; 10 bases agree with TRBD2. This CDR3 is built from 15 residues. V trimming: 5 bases; J trimming: 1 base; junction bases outside the gene matches: 3. Germline V lookup: CDR1 SGHKS, CDR2 YYEKEE (reference sequence). The CDR3 bases are TGTGCCAGCAGTAGAGCGGGAGGGTCCTACAATGAGCAGTTCTTC. Translation gives CASSRAGGSYNEQFF.

The gene calls are TRBV28 and TRBJ1-1, with D perhaps matching TRBD1 (6 bases). V was pared by 5 bases and J by 1 base, with 14 bases between. The V gene's germline CDR1 is MDHEN and CDR2 SYDVKM. This CDR3 is built from 15 residues. The CDR3 here is CASSPIRGQNTEAFF. The DNA for the CDR3 is TGTGCCAGCAGTCCAATACGGGGACAGAACACTGAAGCTTTCTTT.

The chain uses TRBV27 and TRBJ2-1; no reliable D call. CDR3 length equals 11 residues. V lost 8 bases to trimming and J lost 6 bases, with 8 bases between them. CDR1 is MNHEY and CDR2 is SMNVEV in the germline V gene (reference sequence). CDR3 DNA: TGTGCCAGCGAGGTCTCCAATGAGCAGTTCTTC. Translated, it gives CASEVSNEQFF.

The V gene is TRBV7-2, the J gene TRBJ1-1; no definite D call. Trimming took off 5 bases at V and 6 bases at J, with 13 bases between the two ends. The CDR3 sequence is 13 residues long. CDR1 and CDR2 (germline): SGHTA, FQGNSA. Written as DNA, the CDR3 is TGTGCCAGCAGCGTACCTGCGGGTTCTGAAGCTTTCTTT. It yields the protein CASSVPAGSEAFF.

As for this clone: Other DNA sequences within the sample encode an identical CDR3. V is TRBV28 and J is TRBJ2-7; 7 nucleotides align to TRBD1. CDR3 length: 13 amino acids. Germline V CDR1 and CDR2: MDHEN, SYDVKM. J was trimmed by 3 bases and V by 7 bases; bases with no gene match: 6. CDR3 sequence reads: CASTSRDSYEQYF. The CDR3 region has the DNA TGTGCCAGCACCTCCCGGGACAGCTACGAGCAGTACTTC.

The count of this clone is one. The chain uses TRBV19 and TRBJ2-1; D is perhaps TRBD2 (6 bases). Germline values: CDR1 LNHDA, CDR2 SQIVND (reference sequence). Trimming took off 0 bases at V and 1 base at J, with 28 bases between the two ends. The CDR3 covers 22 residues. The CDR3 here is CASSIDHRRAGTVEKSYNEQFF. CDR3 DNA sequence: TGTGCCAGTAGTATAGATCACCGACGTGCTGGGACTGTCGAGAAATCCTACAATGAGCAGTTCTTC.

The chain is built from TRBV6-5 and TRBJ2-1; D perhaps matches TRBD2 (6 bases). CDR1 MNHEY and CDR2 SVGAGI come from the germline V gene. The CDR3 spans 15 residues. V was pared by 2 bases and J by 4 bases, with 12 bases between. In nucleotides, the CDR3 is TGTGCCAGCAGTTACAGGGCTAGCGTTTACAATGAGCAGTTCTTC. Translating it yields CASSYRASVYNEQFF.

This chain links TRBV28 with TRBJ2-7; 7 bases match TRBD1. V shed 6 bases and J 4 bases; nucleotides not matched to a gene: 9. Germline lookup yields CDR1 MDHEN and CDR2 SYDVKM. CDR3 length equals 14 residues. CDR3 sequence reads: CASRDGTALYEQYF. The CDR3 DNA sequence: TGTGCCAGCAGGGACGGGACAGCACTATACGAGCAGTACTTC.

This rearrangement joins TRBV4-1 to TRBJ2-1; 8 bases are shared with TRBD2. This CDR3 is built from 17 residues. Germline V gene sequence: CDR1 MGHRA, CDR2 YSYEKL. The V segment lost 4 bases and the J segment 1 base; nucleotides outside the gene matches: 9. CDR3 DNA: TGCGCCAGCAGCCGAACGGGAGGGCCGTCGTCCTACAATGAGCAGTTCTTC. Its protein product is CASSRTGGPSSYNEQFF.

V and J are TRBV6-5 and TRBJ1-6; no reliable D call. V was clipped by 0 bases and J by 10 bases, with 4 bases between them. The CDR3 runs 12 residues. Looked up from germline, CDR1 is MNHEY and CDR2 is SVGAGI. The CDR3 coding sequence is TGTGCCAGCAGTTACTCGGAGTCACCCCTCCACTTT. The encoded protein is CASSYSESPLHF.

This clone was observed a few times. This chain connects TRBV6-5 to TRBJ2-1; 10 bases are a match to TRBD2. CDR1 and CDR2 from the germline V gene are MNHEY and SVGAGI. The ends lost 8 bases at V and 7 bases at J; junction bases unmatched: 5. The CDR3 spans 13 residues. This chain's CDR3 is CASGTSGINEQFF. CDR3 DNA sequence: TGTGCCAGCGGCACTAGCGGGATAAATGAGCAGTTCTTC.

V is TRBV7-9 and J is TRBJ1-2; a possible D gene is TRBD1 (6 bases). V dropped 5 bases and J dropped 4 bases, with 17 bases sitting between them. CDR3 length: 15 residues. Germline CDR1 and CDR2: SEHNR and FQNEAQ (reference sequence). The CDR3: CASSPPGAVGYGYTF. In DNA, the CDR3 is TGTGCCAGCAGCCCCCCAGGGGCGGTAGGCTATGGCTACACCTTC.

This clone was picked up one time. This chain links TRBV6-5 with TRBJ1-1; no firm D call. CDR3 length: 13 amino acids. Germline CDR1 and CDR2: MNHEY and SVGAGI. Trimming took off 1 base at V and 3 bases at J, with 6 bases between the two ends. CDR3 DNA sequence: TGTGCCAGCAGTTACTTCCGGGACACTGAAGCTTTCTTT. It yields the protein CASSYFRDTEAFF.

This chain links TRBV7-8 with TRBJ2-2; TRBD1 matches 7 bases. CDR1 and CDR2 from the germline V gene are SGHVS and FQNEAQ. V dropped 6 bases and J dropped 5; count of bases not matched to a gene: 9. The CDR3 has 15 amino acids. The CDR3: CASSPSTGETGELFF. The CDR3 nucleotides are TGTGCCAGCAGTCCCTCTACAGGGGAGACCGGGGAGCTGTTTTTT.

CDR3 in DNA: TGTGCCAGCAAGCGGGAGTTTTTCTACAATGAGCAGTTCTTC. It yields the protein CASKREFFYNEQFF. The gene calls are TRBV6-5 and TRBJ2-1; 8 nucleotides agree with TRBD2. CDR3 length: 14 residues. Germline V gives CDR1 MNHEY, CDR2 SVGAGI. The J segment lost 3 bases and the V segment lost 7 bases, leaving 5 bases of the junction unmatched.

This sequence joins TRBV2 and TRBJ1-5, with no clear D. Looked up from germline, CDR1 is SNHLY and CDR2 is FYNNEI. V shed 8 bases and J shed 4 bases, with 18 bases lying between them. There are 15 residues in the CDR3. The CDR3 spells CASGKGGNQNQPQHF. CDR3 bases: TGTGCCAGCGGGAAGGGAGGGAATCAGAATCAGCCCCAGCATTTT.

V is TRBV28 and J is TRBJ1-3; D is ambiguous. The CDR3 loop spans 11 amino acids. Trimming removed 6 bases at V and 9 bases at J, with 9 bases between. Germline lookup yields CDR1 MDHEN and CDR2 SYDVKM. CDR3 loop: CASSALSTIYF. The CDR3 region has the DNA TGTGCCAGCAGCGCATTGAGCACCATATATTTT.